The 27 T cell receptor beta chains below were found in one sample sequenced in a study of cytomegalovirus exposure and HLA in healthy donors. The PCR made use of 60 Vbeta and 13 Jbeta primers. The data were produced by immunoSEQ multiplex PCR, yet TCRdb's version contains in-frame clones alone and is incomplete. The sample includes approximately 150,000 clones, about 80% seen only once; the top ten take about 4.9%. Sequences were obtained from PBMCs. The origin of the receptors is a young man in good health and CMV-seronegative.

The chain links TRBV20-1 to TRBJ2-3; D gene unclear. V shed 5 bases and J shed 5 bases, with 8 bases lying between them. Germline V gene sequence: CDR1 DFQATT, CDR2 SNEGSKA (reference sequence). This CDR3 is 11 amino acids long. In nucleotides, the CDR3 is TGCAGTGCTTATCCGGGAGATACGCAGTATTTT. This encodes CSAYPGDTQYF.

This chain joins TRBV19 and TRBJ2-1; D unclear. Trimming took 5 bases from V and 2 from J, leaving 16 bases between them. Germline CDR1 reads LNHDA; CDR2 reads SQIVND (reference sequence). The CDR3 has 16 amino acids. The CDR3 reads CASSPNPTATYNEQFF. The DNA for the CDR3 is TGTGCCAGTAGTCCTAACCCGACTGCTACCTACAATGAGCAGTTCTTC. The variable domain in full, with the rest retrieved from reference TRBV19 and TRBJ2-1, is DGGITQSPKYLFRKEGQNVTLSCEQNLNHDAMYWYRQDPGQGLRLIYYSQIVNDFQKGDIAEGYSVSREKKESFPLTVTSAQKNPTAFYLCASSPNPTATYNEQFFGPGTRLTVL.

The rearrangement links TRBV5-1 to TRBJ1-4, with 11 bases aligning to TRBD1. Unmatched junction bases numbered 7, after V lost 4 bases and J lost 8 bases. The CDR3 totals 15 residues. The germline V gene encodes CDR1 SGHRS and CDR2 YFSETQ. Here the CDR3 reads CASSLRTGGWEKLFF. CDR3 coding DNA: TGCGCCAGCAGCCTCCGGACAGGGGGCTGGGAAAAACTGTTTTTT.

This sequence joins TRBV13 and TRBJ1-1; 7 nucleotides align to TRBD1. The V segment lost 0 bases and the J segment 11 bases; nucleotides outside the gene matches: 6. Germline V gene data show CDR1 as PRHDT and CDR2 as FYEKMQ (reference sequence). CDR3 length equals 13 residues. CDR3 residues: CASSLGPGGEAFF. CDR3 DNA sequence: TGTGCCAGCAGCTTAGGACCAGGGGGTGAGGCTTTCTTT. Supplemented by reference TRBV13 and TRBJ1-1, the full variable domain reads AAGVIQSPRHLIKEKRETATLKCYPIPRHDTVYWYQQGPGQDPQFLISFYEKMQSDKGSIPDRFSAQQFSDYHSELNMSSLELGDSALYFCASSLGPGGEAFFGQGTRLTVV.

To note about this clone: At one end the junction does not follow the germline gene, possibly because of a read error. This sequence joins TRBV7-2 and TRBJ1-2, with D hard to call. Germline CDR1 and CDR2: SGHTA and FQGNSA. The CDR3 consists of 11 residues. The CDR3 protein is CASSFTDGYTF. CDR3 nucleotide sequence: TGCGCCAGCAGCTTCACGGATGGCTACACCTTC.

The chain couples TRBV6-1 to TRBJ2-6, with unresolved D. Trimming removed 9 bases at V and 0 bases at J, with 6 bases between. The CDR3 covers 13 residues. Germline V CDR1 and CDR2: MNHNS, SASEGT. CDR3 amino acids: CASSNSGANVLTF. CDR3 nucleotide sequence: TGTGCCAGTTCAAACTCTGGGGCCAACGTCCTGACTTTC.

This clone came up a few times. The V and J genes are TRBV10-3 and TRBJ1-3, with D possibly being TRBD1 (5 bases). The CDR3 is made up of 15 amino acids. V was cut by 10 bases and J by 8 bases, with 24 bases left in between. CDR1 ENHRY and CDR2 SYGVKD come from the germline V gene. The CDR3 spells CASNQPGGVADTIYF. CDR3 DNA: TGTGCCAGCAACCAACCGGGGGGAGTCGCAGACACCATATATTTT.

This sequence joins TRBV19 and TRBJ2-1; D might be TRBD2 (6 bases). Trimming took off 3 bases at V and 9 bases at J, with 9 bases between the two ends. CDR3 length equals 12 residues. Looked up from germline, CDR1 is LNHDA and CDR2 is SQIVND (reference sequence). The CDR3 DNA follows: TGTGCCAGTAGTATGGGGGGTAGTGAGCAGTTCTTC. Translation: CASSMGGSEQFF.

This rearrangement joins TRBV5-1 to TRBJ2-7; no definite D call. Trimming stripped 4 bases from V and 6 bases from J, with 14 bases between. This CDR3 is 13 amino acids long. Germline CDR1 SGHRS, CDR2 YFSETQ. In DNA form, the CDR3 reads TGCGCCAGCAGCACCGACACGATTGGCGAGCAGTACTTC. Residues: CASSTDTIGEQYF. The entire variable domain, with the rest obtained from reference TRBV5-1 and TRBJ2-7, is as follows: KAGVTQTPRYLIKTRGQQVTLSCSPISGHRSVSWYQQTPGQGLQFLFEYFSETQRNKGNFPGRFSGRQFSNSRSEMNVSTLELGDSALYLCASSTDTIGEQYFGPGTRLTVT.

This chain links TRBV25-1 with TRBJ2-1, with 7 bases aligning to TRBD1. The CDR3 has 16 residues. The trim removed 4 bases at V and 2 bases at J, leaving 8 bases unmatched. Looked up from germline, CDR1 is MGHDK and CDR2 is SYGVNS. In DNA, the CDR3 is TGTGCCAGCAGTGGAACAGGGGAAGGACCCTACAATGAGCAGTTCTTC. The encoded protein is CASSGTGEGPYNEQFF. Complete variable domain (other parts from reference TRBV25-1 and TRBJ2-1): EADIYQTPRYLVIGTGKKITLECSQTMGHDKMYWYQQDPGMELHLIHYSYGVNSTEKGDLSSESTVSRIRTEHFPLTLESARPSHTSQYLCASSGTGEGPYNEQFFGPGTRLTVL.

This sequence joins TRBV7-2 and TRBJ2-7, with D tentatively TRBD2 (6 bases). CDR1 is SGHTA, CDR2 FQGNSA, per germline. The CDR3 has 14 amino acids. Between the trimmed V and J ends, which lost 4 bases and 1 base, there was a span of 11 bases. The CDR3 here is CASSSSGASYEQYF. The CDR3 nucleotides are TGTGCCAGCAGCTCCTCGGGAGCGTCCTACGAGCAGTACTTC.

V gene TRBV6-1 combines with J gene TRBJ2-3; D is unclear. Germline V lookup: CDR1 MNHNS, CDR2 SASEGT. The CDR3 is 17 amino acids. V was clipped by 2 bases and J by 3 bases, with 18 bases between them. The CDR3 nucleotides are TGTGCCAGCAGTGAACTGCGGTTAATTGGAGAAACAGATACGCAGTATTTT. Its translation: CASSELRLIGETDTQYF.

CDR3 in DNA: TGTGCCAGCAGTGAATTCCCCCCCGCTGGCAGGGGCGGATCACCCCTCCACTTT. This encodes CASSEFPPAGRGGSPLHF. The chain is built from TRBV2 and TRBJ1-6; TRBD1 might be the D (6 bases). The germline gives CDR1 SNHLY, CDR2 FYNNEI. V lost 2 bases and J 10 bases, leaving 24 bases between the germline ends. The CDR3 runs to 18 residues.

This chain connects TRBV7-9 to TRBJ2-7; D is perhaps TRBD2 (6 bases). This CDR3 region has 13 residues. In germline, CDR1 is SEHNR, CDR2 FQNEAQ (reference sequence). Trimming removed 5 bases at V and 2 bases at J, with 10 bases between. The CDR3 sequence: CASSRGDAYEQYF. The DNA of the CDR3 is TGTGCCAGCAGCCGCGGGGATGCCTACGAGCAGTACTTC.

V and J are TRBV11-1 and TRBJ2-3; the match to TRBD1 covers 7 bases. This CDR3 comprises 16 residues. The trim removed 6 bases at V and 4 bases at J, leaving 13 bases unmatched. Germline CDR1 and CDR2: SGHAT and FQDESV (reference sequence). The CDR3 sequence is CASRPGGRVGSDTQYF. The DNA of the CDR3 is TGTGCCAGCAGGCCAGGGGGACGGGTCGGGTCAGATACGCAGTATTTT.

The rearrangement joins TRBV11-2 to TRBJ2-5; 9 nucleotides align to TRBD2. This CDR3 is built from 14 residues. The V and J ends lost 7 bases and 4 bases, in that order; junction bases with no gene match: 7. Germline assignment: CDR1 SGHAT and CDR2 FQNNGV. The CDR3 nucleotides are TGTGCCAGCACCACCCCAGCGGGAGGAGAGACCCAGTACTTC. This translates into CASTTPAGGETQYF.

The V call is TRBV4-2, the J call TRBJ2-7; D perhaps matches TRBD2 (5 bases). V dropped 0 bases and J dropped 3 bases, with 12 bases sitting between them. The germline gives CDR1 LGHNA, CDR2 YNFKEQ. CDR3 length: 15 residues. The DNA for the CDR3 is TGTGCCAGCAGCCAAGAAAGACCTAGCAGCTACGAGCAGTACTTC. This gives the protein CASSQERPSSYEQYF.

The chain links TRBV10-2 to TRBJ1-1; possibly TRBD1 for D (5 bases). Between the trimmed V and J ends, which lost 5 bases and 2 bases, there was a span of 9 bases. CDR3 length: 13 amino acids. The germline V gene encodes CDR1 WSHSY and CDR2 SAAADI. CDR3 loop: CASSNQGNTEAFF. The CDR3, as DNA: TGCGCCAGCAGTAACCAGGGAAACACTGAAGCTTTCTTT.

The rearrangement joins TRBV21-1 to TRBJ1-1; the table's D call TRBD1 went unverified against the DNA. TRBV21-1 corresponds to a pseudogene. This CDR3 spans 18 amino acids. CDR3 nucleotides: TGTGCCAGCAGCAAAGCCATGGGACAGGGACGAGGGAACACTGAAGCTTTCTTT. Its protein is CASSKAMGQGRGNTEAFF.

This clone appeared once. J is TRBJ2-5 and V is TRBV9; D is ambiguous. The CDR3 sequence is 14 residues long. V gave up 0 bases and J gave up 2 bases, with 8 bases separating them. Germline CDR1 reads SGDLS; CDR2 reads YYNGEE. CDR3 region: CASSVDAGQETQYF. In DNA, the CDR3 is TGTGCCAGCAGCGTAGATGCCGGGCAAGAGACCCAGTACTTC.

This sequence joins TRBV7-2 and TRBJ2-5, with TRBD1 matching 7 bases. CDR1 and CDR2 from the germline V gene are SGHTA and FQGNSA. With V trimmed by 7 bases and J by 5 bases, 10 bases remained unmatched. The CDR3 covers 14 residues. The CDR3: CASTPSRGIETQYF. The CDR3, as DNA: TGTGCCAGCACGCCCTCCAGGGGGATCGAGACCCAGTACTTC.

The chain carries TRBV5-4 and TRBJ2-3; 8 bases line up with TRBD2. The CDR3 has 15 residues. In germline, CDR1 is SGHNT, CDR2 YYREEE (reference sequence). J lost 4 bases, V lost 2 bases, and 6 bases had no gene match. The CDR3 DNA follows: TGTGCCAGCAGCTTTCCTTCGCGGGGGGCAGATACGCAGTATTTT. This encodes CASSFPSRGADTQYF. Combining the CDR3 with reference TRBV5-4 and TRBJ2-3 gives the whole variable domain ETGVTQSPTHLIKTRGQQVTLRCSSQSGHNTVSWYQQALGQGPQFIFQYYREEENGRGNFPPRFSGLQFPNYSSELNVNALELDDSALYLCASSFPSRGADTQYFGPGTRLTVL.

As regards this clone: The sample carries other DNA sequences with the same CDR3. The chain couples TRBV9 to TRBJ2-7; possible D gene TRBD2, 6 bases. Germline lookup yields CDR1 SGDLS and CDR2 YYNGEE. The CDR3 extends over 14 amino acids. The ends were cut back, 3 bases at V and 0 bases at J, with 10 bases in the middle. The DNA for the CDR3 is TGTGCCAGCAGCGCCCGGGACTCCTCCTACGAGCAGTACTTC. It translates to CASSARDSSYEQYF.

The chain combines TRBV6-6 with TRBJ2-7, with 7 positions matching TRBD2. With 8 bases clipped from V and 2 bases from J, the junction kept 12 bases outside the gene matches. The CDR3 spans 15 residues. Germline loops: CDR1 MNHNY, CDR2 SVGAGI (reference sequence). The CDR3, as DNA: TGTGCCAGCGGGGTGGGGGGGACTGCCCCCTACGAGCAGTACTTC. As protein: CASGVGGTAPYEQYF.

The V call is TRBV2, the J call TRBJ2-6; D remains unclear. This CDR3 is built from 14 residues. Trimming took off 3 bases at V and 3 bases at J, with 6 bases between the two ends. Germline CDR1 is SNHLY and CDR2 is FYNNEI. DNA for the CDR3: TGTGCCAGCAGTGATGCGGATGGGGCCAACGTCCTGACTTTC. It is translated as CASSDADGANVLTF.

This sequence joins TRBV5-4 and TRBJ1-6; D unclear. Trimming pared 4 bases from V and 10 bases from J, leaving 21 bases between. CDR3 length: 16 amino acids. Germline CDR1 reads SGHNT; CDR2 reads YYREEE (reference sequence). The CDR3 protein is CASSTDPASGGSPLHF. DNA of the CDR3: TGTGCCAGCAGCACCGACCCAGCCAGTGGAGGATCACCCCTCCACTTT.

The chain recombines TRBV6-5 with TRBJ2-5; a weak D match, TRBD2 (7 bases). CDR1 and CDR2 from the germline V gene are MNHEY and SVGAGI. Deletions cut 5 bases from V and 1 base from J, with 11 bases between. The CDR3 has 14 amino acids. The DNA for the CDR3 is TGTGCCAGCAGTCGAAGGGGGGGCCAAGAGACCCAGTACTTC. Amino acid sequence: CASSRRGGQETQYF.